The present T cell receptor beta chain was sequenced within a study of blood T cell repertoires in COVID-19. The J segment lost 4 bases and the V segment lost 4 bases, leaving 6 bases of the junction unmatched. The CDR3 runs to 15 residues. Looked up from germline, CDR1 is SQVTM and CDR2 is ANQGSEA. Generated by immunoSEQ multiplex PCR, the TCRdb table keeps only in-frame clones and is missing some. The sample records 300,000 or so clones, roughly 90% being singletons. Input material: PBMCs or T cells enriched from blood (not recorded which). This sequence was found in a man in his sixties who had recovered from COVID-19. The chain uses TRBV29-1 and TRBJ2-1; 11 bases are a match to TRBD2. The CDR3 DNA follows: TGCAGCGTTGCGGGACTAGCGGACGGGTACAATGAGCAGTTCTTC. Amino acid sequence: CSVAGLADGYNEQFF.